This entry lists 15 T cell receptor beta chains sequenced from one sample in a study of blood T cells in healthy people across ages (dated by TCRdb to between 2014 and 2016). The library was prepared using 5' RACE. Sequencing was carried out with an Illumina HiSeq 2500. A second PCR of about 6 to 11 cycles was run with a J-beta primer mix and a sample-barcoded 5' primer. TCRdb cleaned the public reads at Q25 with fastp, built clones with MiXCR and kept in-frame beta chains. Rows with a matching CDR3 protein are joined into one entry that keeps the most common DNA and genes. Within this sample are 1.5 million to 2 million distinct CDR3 sequences, with 25% to 30% of them counted one time only. The top ten hold roughly 8% of the sample. The sequenced sample consisted of blood. These receptors were collected from a woman in her twenties or thirties in good health.

The sample holds many counts of this clonotype. The chain combines TRBV4-3 with TRBJ1-5, with D possibly TRBD1 on 6 matching bases. There are 14 residues in the CDR3. Germline CDR1 reads LGHNA; CDR2 reads YSLEER. Trimming pared 1 base from V and 7 bases from J, leaving 11 bases between. CDR3 nucleotides: TGCGCCAGCAGCCAAGGCCCAGGGGACCAGCCCCAGCATTTT. Protein: CASSQGPGDQPQHF.

The chain joins TRBV4-3 to TRBJ1-1, with D perhaps TRBD1 (5 bases). V lost 1 base, J lost 1 base, and 16 bases lay in between. Per the germline V gene, CDR1 is LGHNA and CDR2 is YSLEER. The CDR3 length is 17 residues. For the CDR3, the DNA is TGCGCCAGCAGCCAAGCCTGGGGGGGAAGACAGAACACTGAAGCTTTCTTT. Its translation is CASSQAWGGRQNTEAFF.

This clonotype was picked up a small number of times. The gene calls are TRBV5-1 and TRBJ2-3; D gene ambiguous. There are 13 residues in the CDR3. Germline-derived CDR1 and CDR2 are SGHRS and YFSETQ. Trimming shortened V by 1 base and J by 5 bases, and 8 bases separated the two germline ends. As DNA, the CDR3 is TGCGCCAGCAGCTTGCCCGACCTAGATACGCAGTATTTT. It specifies CASSLPDLDTQYF.

Concerning this clonotype: The germline gene is not matched at one end of the junction; a read error may be the cause. This chain links TRBV12-3 or TRBV12-4 with TRBJ2-3, with TRBD2 matching 8 bases. The CDR3 covers 15 residues. CDR3 nucleotide sequence: TGTGGCAGCAGCGCCGGGACTAGGATAGCAGATACGCAGTATTTT. Translating gives CGSSAGTRIADTQYF.

This clonotype was detected only once. One junction end does not reproduce the germline sequence, and a read error may be involved. The chain links TRBV27 to TRBJ2-1; TRBD2 matches at 10 bases. This CDR3 has 14 residues. The germline CDR1 and CDR2 sequences are MNHEY and SMNVEV (reference sequence). CDR3 protein: CTSSGRAGGNEQFF. In DNA form, the CDR3 reads TGTACCAGCAGCGGGAGGGCCGGAGGCAATGAGCAGTTCTTC.

This clonotype was observed a handful of times. This rearrangement joins TRBV24-1 to TRBJ2-7; 11 positions match TRBD1. The ends lost 4 bases at V and 3 bases at J; junction bases unmatched: 7. There are 16 residues in the CDR3. The germline V gene has CDR1 KGHDR and CDR2 SFDVKD. The CDR3, as DNA: TGTGCCACCAGTGACATAGGACAGGGGGCGTTCTACGAGCAGTACTTC. This gives the protein CATSDIGQGAFYEQYF.

The rearrangement joins TRBV6-2 or TRBV6-3 to TRBJ2-7, with 10 positions matching TRBD2. V lost 10 bases to trimming and J lost 6 bases; unmatched junction nucleotides: 9. Looked up from germline, CDR1 is MNHEY and CDR2 is SVGEGT. There are 13 residues in the CDR3. CDR3 in amino acids: CATRVAGGAEQYF. The CDR3 bases are TGTGCCACCAGAGTAGCGGGAGGAGCCGAGCAGTACTTC.

The J gene is TRBJ2-7, the V gene TRBV7-9, with 8 bases aligning to TRBD1. The CDR3 runs to 14 residues. The V and J ends lost 4 bases and 6 bases, in that order; junction bases with no gene match: 8. The germline V gene has CDR1 SEHNR and CDR2 FQNEAQ (reference sequence). The CDR3 bases are TGTGCCAGCAGCTGCGACAGGGGTATTGGCGAGCAGTACTTC. It yields the protein CASSCDRGIGEQYF.

V and J are TRBV5-8 and TRBJ2-7, with 8 bases identical to TRBD1. From germline, CDR1 is SGHTS and CDR2 YDEGEE. The V and J ends lost 1 base and 6 bases, in that order; junction bases with no gene match: 3. There are 13 residues in the CDR3. For the CDR3, the DNA is TGTGCCAGCAGCTTGAACAGGGGGTTCGAGCAGTACTTC. Amino acids: CASSLNRGFEQYF.

In its sample, this clonotype was seen a few times. The rearrangement links TRBV6-1 to TRBJ2-7, with 13 bases fitting TRBD2. The CDR3 spans 19 residues. In germline, CDR1 is MNHNS, CDR2 SASEGT. J lost 5 bases, V lost 7 bases, and 20 bases had no gene match. The CDR3 sequence is CASTRGITTSGRSGNEQYF. CDR3 sequence (DNA): TGTGCCAGCACCCGGGGTATAACGACTAGCGGGAGGAGCGGCAACGAGCAGTACTTC.

In its sample, this clonotype was seen many times. The chain recombines TRBV7-2 with TRBJ2-7; either TRBD1 or TRBD2 may supply D (5 bases each). CDR3 size: 15 residues. Germline assignment: CDR1 SGHTA and CDR2 FQGNSA. Trimming pared 4 bases from V and 3 bases from J, leaving 16 bases between. The CDR3 DNA reads as TGTGCCAGCAGCTCGGGACCCACACTGTACTACGAGCAGTACTTC. It translates to CASSSGPTLYYEQYF.

The chain carries TRBV24-1 and TRBJ2-3; 7 bases line up with TRBD2. V was pared by 2 bases and J by 6 bases, with 10 bases of the junction left unmatched. Germline lookup yields CDR1 KGHDR and CDR2 SFDVKD. This CDR3 has 16 residues. The chain's CDR3 is CATSDSREGWKDTQYF. CDR3 sequence (DNA): TGTGCCACCAGTGATTCGAGGGAGGGGTGGAAGGATACGCAGTATTTT.

In this sample, this clonotype turned up a few times. DNA for the CDR3: TGTGCCAGCAGTTTTATGGGGAATGGCTACACCTTC. Translated: CASSFMGNGYTF. The chain combines TRBV28 with TRBJ1-2, with D hard to call. The CDR3 spans 12 residues. Trimming stripped 3 bases from V and 6 bases from J, with 8 bases between. Germline CDR1 MDHEN, CDR2 SYDVKM.

In the case of this clonotype: This may be a read error, as it is one base from a much larger clone. The chain carries TRBV10-3 and TRBJ2-1; TRBD1 agrees at 11 bases. J was trimmed by 5 bases and V by 4 bases; bases with no gene match: 7. The CDR3 covers 16 residues. CDR1 is ENHRY, CDR2 SYGVKD, per germline. The CDR3 protein is CAISGTGGTSHNEQFF. CDR3 DNA sequence: TGTGCCATCAGTGGGACAGGGGGCACTTCCCACAATGAGCAGTTCTTC.

This clonotype showed up many times. The V and J genes are TRBV4-1 and TRBJ1-2; D call uncertain. V was trimmed by 0 bases and J by 7 bases, leaving 15 bases between them. The CDR3 totals 15 residues. Germline loops: CDR1 MGHRA, CDR2 YSYEKL. The CDR3 region has the DNA TGCGCCAGCAGCCAAGACGGCACAGTCCCTATTGGCTACACCTTC. Amino acids: CASSQDGTVPIGYTF.